This T cell receptor (beta chain) was sequenced during a study of control samples from healthy donors and cancer patients. TCRdb's table, derived via immunoSEQ multiplex PCR, lists solely in-frame clones and lacks some. The sample shows tens of thousands of clones, roughly 84% of them seen only once. Trimming stripped 2 bases from V and 7 bases from J, with 15 bases between. In germline, CDR1 is SGHRS, CDR2 YFSETQ. CDR3 size: 15 residues. The rearrangement joins TRBV5-1 to TRBJ2-2; TRBD1 or TRBD2 may be the D gene (6 bases each). Sequenced material: blood. This clonotype was sampled from a woman aged 45-59 years in good health. CDR3 bases: TGCGCCAGCAGCTTATCACAGGGCGGGATCGGGGAGCTGTTTTTT. Amino acid sequence: CASSLSQGGIGELFF.